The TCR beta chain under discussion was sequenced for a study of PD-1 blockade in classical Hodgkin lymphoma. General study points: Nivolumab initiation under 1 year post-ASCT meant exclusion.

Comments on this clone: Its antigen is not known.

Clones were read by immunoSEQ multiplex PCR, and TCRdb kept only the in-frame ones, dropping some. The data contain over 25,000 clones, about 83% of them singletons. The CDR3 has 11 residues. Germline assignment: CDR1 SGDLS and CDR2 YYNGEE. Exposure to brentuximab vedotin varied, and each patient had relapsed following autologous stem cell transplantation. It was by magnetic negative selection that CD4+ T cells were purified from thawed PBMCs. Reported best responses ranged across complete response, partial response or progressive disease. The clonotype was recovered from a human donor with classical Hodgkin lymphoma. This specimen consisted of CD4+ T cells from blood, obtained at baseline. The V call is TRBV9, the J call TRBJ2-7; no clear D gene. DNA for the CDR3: TGTGCCAGCAGCGTAGTGAGACCCCAGGACGTC. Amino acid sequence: CASSVVRPQDV.